Presented here are 28 T cell receptor beta chains from one specimen sequenced in a study of shared clonotypes between healthy human individuals. Data came from immunoSEQ multiplex PCR; TCRdb stores just in-frame clones and leaves some out. The sample has hundreds of thousands of clones, 90% to 96% seen once. The sequenced sample consisted of naive CD4+ T cells sorted from blood. Subset meaning: CD45RA+ positively selected. These TCRs come from a woman in her thirties in good health.

V usage is TRBV5-6 and J usage is TRBJ1-2; the match to TRBD1 covers 7 bases. This CDR3 has 14 residues. The V gene end was trimmed by 6 bases and the J gene end by 4 bases; junction bases not matched to a gene: 9. From germline, CDR1 is SGHDT and CDR2 YYEEEE. The DNA for the CDR3 is TGTGCCAGCACCAACAGGGGAGTTTCCTATGGCTACACCTTC. This gives the protein CASTNRGVSYGYTF.

The chain is built from TRBV2 and TRBJ1-2; D is possibly TRBD1 (5 bases). The CDR3 length is 14 residues. Germline CDR1 reads SNHLY; CDR2 reads FYNNEI. Trimming shortened V by 0 bases and J by 4 bases, and 9 bases separated the two germline ends. The CDR3 DNA is TGTGCCAGCAGTGAAGCGGGGGGACTCTATGGCTACACCTTC. Residues: CASSEAGGLYGYTF.

The V and J genes are TRBV9 and TRBJ2-5, with D unclear. V gave up 0 bases and J gave up 0 bases, with 3 bases separating them. The length of the CDR3 is 13 residues. Looked up from germline, CDR1 is SGDLS and CDR2 is YYNGEE. CDR3 DNA sequence: TGTGCCAGCAGCGTAGGGAACCAAGAGACCCAGTACTTC. It is translated as CASSVGNQETQYF.

The J gene is TRBJ2-2, the V gene TRBV5-1, with TRBD1 as a possible D gene (5 bases). Germline CDR1 reads SGHRS; CDR2 reads YFSETQ. V was shortened by 7 bases and J by 1 base, with 8 bases between the two germline ends. The CDR3 is 13 amino acids. The CDR3 protein is CASLQGNTGELFF. DNA for the CDR3: TGCGCCAGCTTGCAGGGGAACACCGGGGAGCTGTTTTTT.

V gene TRBV28 combines with J gene TRBJ1-1; tentative D call: TRBD1 (6 bases). The CDR3 totals 15 residues. Trimming pared 3 bases from V and 3 bases from J, leaving 14 bases between. Germline CDR1 reads MDHEN; CDR2 reads SYDVKM. For the CDR3, the DNA is TGTGCCAGCAGTTTGGGCGTCTCAGGGGACACTGAAGCTTTCTTT. This gives the protein CASSLGVSGDTEAFF.

The V gene is TRBV5-1, the J gene TRBJ2-1; 12 bases align to TRBD2. The germline CDR1 and CDR2 sequences are SGHRS and YFSETQ. This CDR3 is 15 amino acids long. Germline trimming cut 4 bases from V and 9 bases from J; bases unmatched to any gene: 8. This CDR3 reads CASSNLAGGLVEQFF. The CDR3 DNA reads TGCGCCAGCAGCAATCTAGCGGGAGGGCTTGTTGAGCAGTTCTTC. The variable domain in full, with the rest retrieved from reference TRBV5-1 and TRBJ2-1, is KAGVTQTPRYLIKTRGQQVTLSCSPISGHRSVSWYQQTPGQGLQFLFEYFSETQRNKGNFPGRFSGRQFSNSRSEMNVSTLELGDSALYLCASSNLAGGLVEQFFGPGTRLTVL.

The CDR3 loop reads CASSSRPWTGSEVWEQYF. As DNA, the CDR3 is TGTGCCAGCAGCTCCCGACCTTGGACTGGGTCGGAGGTGTGGGAGCAGTACTTC. The chain uses TRBV7-2 and TRBJ2-7, with TRBD2 as a possible D gene (5 bases). The CDR3 contains 18 residues. CDR1 and CDR2 from the germline V gene are SGHTA and FQGNSA. The V and J ends lost 4 bases and 7 bases respectively, with 29 bases between them.

The chain carries TRBV10-3 and TRBJ2-7; 12 nucleotides align to TRBD2. CDR3 size: 14 residues. J gave up 9 bases and V 3 bases, and 6 bases lay outside the gene matches. Germline V CDR1 and CDR2: ENHRY, SYGVKD. CDR3 amino acids: CAISESSGRAGQYF. CDR3 coding DNA: TGTGCCATCAGTGAATCTAGCGGGAGGGCCGGGCAGTACTTC.

This rearrangement joins TRBV18 to TRBJ2-5; D gene unclear. Deletions cut 2 bases from V and 3 bases from J, with 10 bases between. The CDR3 loop spans 14 amino acids. Germline V lookup: CDR1 KGHSH, CDR2 LQKENI. The CDR3 region is CASSPSGMEETQYF. In nucleotides, the CDR3 is TGTGCCAGCTCACCATCCGGCATGGAAGAGACCCAGTACTTC.

The rearrangement uses TRBV11-1 and TRBJ2-3; no clear D gene. CDR3 length: 11 residues. V dropped 1 base and J dropped 8 bases, with 4 bases sitting between them. CDR1 SGHAT and CDR2 FQDESV come from the germline V gene (reference sequence). The CDR3 sequence is CASSLGGTQYF. The CDR3 region has the DNA TGTGCCAGCAGCTTAGGCGGTACGCAGTATTTT.

The genes are TRBV19 and TRBJ2-7, with 7 bases that match TRBD2. CDR1 and CDR2 from the germline V gene are LNHDA and SQIVND (reference sequence). V trimming: 3 bases; J trimming: 3 bases; junction bases outside the gene matches: 8. CDR3 length equals 15 residues. The CDR3 region has the DNA TGTGCCAGTAGTATTTCGGGGCTAGCGGACTACGAGCAGTACTTC. Its protein is CASSISGLADYEQYF.

This chain links TRBV2 with TRBJ2-7; TRBD2 agrees at 9 bases. CDR3 length equals 12 residues. V was clipped by 10 bases and J by 5 bases; unmatched bases: 6. Germline CDR1 and CDR2: SNHLY and FYNNEI. The CDR3 bases are TGTGCCACCCGGCTAGCGGGACACGAGCAGTACTTC. Residues: CATRLAGHEQYF.

The chain is built from TRBV27 and TRBJ2-7, with 11 bases fitting TRBD2. The V segment lost 6 bases and the J segment 4 bases; nucleotides outside the gene matches: 11. CDR1 is MNHEY, CDR2 SMNVEV, per germline (reference sequence). This CDR3 is 16 amino acids long. CDR3 nucleotides: TGTGCCAGCAGCAAAATAGCGGGAGGGGTGCTGTACGAGCAGTACTTC. Residues: CASSKIAGGVLYEQYF.

The chain links TRBV29-1 to TRBJ1-3; D is possibly TRBD1 (5 bases). Per germline, CDR1 SQVTM and CDR2 ANQGSEA. CDR3 size: 14 residues. Trimming removed 1 base at V and 0 bases at J, with 7 bases between. CDR3 DNA: TGCAGCGTTGAAGGACAGAACTCTGGAAACACCATATATTTT. It yields the protein CSVEGQNSGNTIYF.

In nucleotides, the CDR3 is TGTGCCAGCAGCTCACCCCCGGGTAGCAGGGGGACAGATACGCAGTATTTT. It specifies CASSSPPGSRGTDTQYF. This chain uses TRBV7-9 with TRBJ2-3; 7 bases are a match to TRBD1. The CDR3 runs 17 residues. Germline V gene sequence: CDR1 SEHNR, CDR2 FQNEAQ (reference sequence). The V gene end was trimmed by 4 bases and the J gene end by 3 bases; junction bases not matched to a gene: 13. Full variable domain (remainder filled in from reference TRBV7-9 and TRBJ2-3): DTGVSQNPRHKITKRGQNVTFRCDPISEHNRLYWYRQTLGQGPEFLTYFQNEAQLEKSRLLSDRFSAERPKGSFSTLEIQRTEQGDSAMYLCASSSPPGSRGTDTQYFGPGTRLTVL.

The gene calls are TRBV27 and TRBJ1-1, with a possible D match to TRBD1 (5 bases). This CDR3 spans 13 amino acids. With 2 bases removed from V and 11 bases from J, the gap between germline ends came to 15 bases. Germline V gives CDR1 MNHEY, CDR2 SMNVEV (reference sequence). The CDR3 sequence: CASSLQGGVLAFF. In nucleotides, the CDR3 is TGTGCCAGCAGTTTACAGGGAGGGGTTTTGGCTTTCTTT.

DNA for the CDR3: TGTGCCAGCAGCCAAGATCGGGTCGGCAGCAATCAGCCCCAGCATTTT. Amino acid sequence: CASSQDRVGSNQPQHF. This rearrangement joins TRBV4-2 to TRBJ1-5; D is ambiguous. Per germline, CDR1 LGHNA and CDR2 YNFKEQ. The CDR3 is 16 residues long. The V and J ends lost 0 bases and 1 base respectively, with 10 bases between them.

The chain employs TRBV7-9 and TRBJ2-5; 8 nucleotides line up with TRBD2. The CDR3 spans 15 residues. With V trimmed by 4 bases and J by 5 bases, 9 bases remained unmatched. The germline V gene has CDR1 SEHNR and CDR2 FQNEAQ (reference sequence). For the CDR3, the DNA is TGTGCCAGCAGCTATTGGAAGCGGGAGCCGGAGACCCAGTACTTC. Translating it yields CASSYWKREPETQYF. The variable domain in full, with the rest retrieved from reference TRBV7-9 and TRBJ2-5, is DTGVSQNPRHKITKRGQNVTFRCDPISEHNRLYWYRQTLGQGPEFLTYFQNEAQLEKSRLLSDRFSAERPKGSFSTLEIQRTEQGDSAMYLCASSYWKREPETQYFGPGTRLLVL.

The chain couples TRBV10-1 to TRBJ2-2; D possibly corresponds to TRBD1 (7 bases). Germline CDR1 WNHNN, CDR2 SYGVQD (reference sequence). Trimming stripped 1 base from V and 4 bases from J, with 13 bases between. The CDR3 contains 16 residues. The DNA of the CDR3 is TGCGCCAGCAGTGAGTACCCAGGGGGGTCCACCGGGGAGCTGTTTTTT. It is translated as CASSEYPGGSTGELFF.

The chain carries TRBV5-1 and TRBJ2-2; the match to TRBD2 covers 12 bases. The V gene's germline CDR1 is SGHRS and CDR2 YFSETQ. V lost 4 bases, J lost 6 bases, and 10 bases stayed unmatched. CDR3 size: 17 residues. The CDR3 protein is CASSVGLAGSLPGELFF. CDR3 coding DNA: TGCGCCAGCAGCGTAGGACTAGCGGGATCGCTGCCCGGGGAGCTGTTTTTT.

V and J are TRBV9 and TRBJ2-5; 10 bases align to TRBD2. The CDR3 spans 16 residues. Germline CDR1 is SGDLS and CDR2 is YYNGEE. V lost 2 bases to trimming and J lost 5 bases; unmatched junction nucleotides: 9. As DNA, the CDR3 is TGTGCCAGCAGCGTCGCCCCTAGCGGGAGTAGGGAGACCCAGTACTTC. Residues: CASSVAPSGSRETQYF.

The J gene is TRBJ1-1, the V gene TRBV5-1, with 7 bases identical to TRBD1. The V gene end was trimmed by 5 bases and the J gene end by 6 bases; junction bases not matched to a gene: 10. This CDR3 is built from 14 residues. Germline CDR1 and CDR2: SGHRS and YFSETQ. The CDR3 loop reads CASSAGQTGAEAFF. The DNA of the CDR3 is TGCGCCAGCAGTGCGGGACAGACTGGCGCTGAAGCTTTCTTT.

V and J are TRBV15 and TRBJ2-3; 12 positions match TRBD2. The CDR3 contains 17 residues. In germline, CDR1 is LNHNV, CDR2 YYDKDF (reference sequence). With 2 bases clipped from V and 3 bases from J, the junction kept 6 bases outside the gene matches. Here the CDR3 reads CATSRRLAGVGTDTQYF. CDR3 bases: TGTGCCACCAGCAGACGACTAGCGGGAGTCGGGACAGATACGCAGTATTTT. Full variable domain (rest looked up from reference TRBV15 and TRBJ2-3): DAMVIQNPRYQVTQFGKPVTLSCSQTLNHNVMYWYQQKSSQAPKLLFHYYDKDFNNEADTPDNFQSRRPNTSFCFLDIRSPGLGDTAMYLCATSRRLAGVGTDTQYFGPGTRLTVL.

The gene calls are TRBV19 and TRBJ2-1; 7 bases are shared with TRBD2. Per germline, CDR1 LNHDA and CDR2 SQIVND (reference sequence). The CDR3 length is 13 residues. V was pared by 6 bases and J by 5 bases, with 4 bases of the junction left unmatched. The DNA for the CDR3 is TGTGCCAGTAGACCTACTAGCGACAATGAGCAGTTCTTC. Protein product: CASRPTSDNEQFF.

This chain connects TRBV9 to TRBJ2-3; D not certain. The CDR3 has 17 residues. Germline lookup yields CDR1 SGDLS and CDR2 YYNGEE. Trimming took 4 bases from V and 1 from J, leaving 19 bases between them. CDR3 coding DNA: TGTGCCAGCAGCCCAGACTTCTCTGCGGACCGCACAGATACGCAGTATTTT. It specifies CASSPDFSADRTDTQYF. The variable domain in full, completed from reference TRBV9 and TRBJ2-3, reads DSGVTQTPKHLITATGQRVTLRCSPRSGDLSVYWYQQSLDQGLQFLIQYYNGEERAKGNILERFSAQQFPDLHSELNLSSLELGDSALYFCASSPDFSADRTDTQYFGPGTRLTVL.

The genes are TRBV5-1 and TRBJ2-7; 7 bases align to TRBD1. The CDR3 covers 14 residues. Germline CDR1 and CDR2: SGHRS and YFSETQ. Trimming at V came to 5 bases and at J to 5 bases, leaving 10 bases not matched to a gene. CDR3 bases: TGCGCCAGCAGGGTGGGACAGCGTCGGGACGAGCAGTACTTC. Residues: CASRVGQRRDEQYF.

This rearrangement joins TRBV10-1 to TRBJ2-3; D call uncertain. This CDR3 is built from 13 residues. V shed 6 bases and J shed 4 bases, with 11 bases lying between them. Germline V gives CDR1 WNHNN, CDR2 SYGVQD (reference sequence). CDR3 sequence: CASSAGTSDTQYF. DNA for the CDR3: TGCGCCAGCAGCGCCGGCACCTCAGATACGCAGTATTTT.

This rearrangement joins TRBV11-3 to TRBJ2-2, with 11 positions matching TRBD1. This CDR3 has 18 amino acids. The V and J ends lost 5 bases and 2 bases, in that order; junction bases with no gene match: 10. The germline V gene has CDR1 SGHNT and CDR2 YENEEA. CDR3 sequence reads: CASSPGQGALKNTGELFF. The CDR3 DNA reads as TGTGCCAGCAGCCCCGGACAGGGGGCTCTGAAAAACACCGGGGAGCTGTTTTTT.